A selection of T cell receptor beta chains follows, all from one sample in a study of cytomegalovirus exposure and HLA in healthy donors. Produced via immunoSEQ multiplex PCR; TCRdb's table is partial and in-frame only. The repertoire has 200,000 to 300,000 clones, 85% of them found once; the top ten carry 0.24%. Sample: PBMCs. These receptor sequences come from a girl between 2 and 10 years old in good health and CMV-seronegative. CDR3s include the opening cysteine and the closing phenylalanine or tryptophan. D genes are given only for firm matches. Size values are once, few and many counts, or a class for expanded clones, and some rows have none.

DNA: TGCAGCGTCGGTACAGGGCTTTACGAGCAGTACTTC; CDR3: CSVGTGLYEQYF; size: .; J: TRBJ2-7; D: .; V: TRBV29-1
DNA: TGTGCCAGCAGCCGTACGAGGGAGCAGTTCTTC; CDR3: CASSRTREQFF; size: .; J: TRBJ2-1; D: .; V: TRBV5-8
DNA: TGTGCCAGCAGCCAAGAAGTATTGGTCCCGGGGGGGTACACAGATACGCAGTATTTT; CDR3: CASSQEVLVPGGYTDTQYF; size: .; J: TRBJ2-3; D: TRBD2; V: TRBV4-2
DNA: TGTGCCAGCAGCTTAGTCCTGACAGGGCCAGGAAACACCATATATTTT; CDR3: CASSLVLTGPGNTIYF; size: few; J: TRBJ1-3; D: TRBD1; V: TRBV11-3
DNA: TGTGCCAGCAGCGTAAGCCGGGACAATGAGCAGTTCTTC; CDR3: CASSVSRDNEQFF; size: .; J: TRBJ2-1; D: .; V: TRBV9
DNA: TGTGCCAGCAGCGTAGGACCAGGGGATAGTCAGCCCCAGCATTTT; CDR3: CASSVGPGDSQPQHF; size: once; J: TRBJ1-5; D: .; V: TRBV9
DNA: TGTGCCAGCAGCGTACAGGGGCGTGGGGGCAATGAGCAGTTCTTC; CDR3: CASSVQGRGGNEQFF; size: .; J: TRBJ2-1; D: TRBD1; V: TRBV6-1
DNA: TGTGCCAGCAGGGACACAGGGGGCGAGCTAGATACGCAGTATTTT; CDR3: CASRDTGGELDTQYF; size: .; J: TRBJ2-3; D: TRBD1; V: TRBV6-6
DNA: TGTGCCAGCACCCCCGGACAGGGAAGGTCCTATAATTCACCCCTCCACTTT; CDR3: CASTPGQGRSYNSPLHF; size: .; J: TRBJ1-6; D: TRBD1; V: TRBV27
DNA: TGTGCCAGCAGTGAATGGGACAGGGGCTACGAGCAGTACTTC; CDR3: CASSEWDRGYEQYF; size: few; J: TRBJ2-7; D: TRBD1; V: TRBV25-1
DNA: TGTGCCAGCAGTGAAGGCGGGACTAGGCGAGGATCGCAGTATTTT; CDR3: CASSEGGTRRGSQYF; size: once; J: TRBJ2-3; D: TRBD2; V: TRBV6-1
DNA: TGTGCCAGCAGTGAAAACAGGGGTGACTATGGCTACACCTTC; CDR3: CASSENRGDYGYTF; size: .; J: TRBJ1-2; D: TRBD1; V: TRBV2
DNA: TGTGCCAGTTCTGAACAGGGAGATGGAAACACCATATATTTT; CDR3: CASSEQGDGNTIYF; size: .; J: TRBJ1-3; D: .; V: TRBV19
DNA: TGTGCCAGCAGTCCCCGACAGAACACCGGGGAGCTGTTTTTT; CDR3: CASSPRQNTGELFF; size: few; J: TRBJ2-2; D: .; V: TRBV25-1
DNA: TGCGCCAGCAGCCGCCCGAGGACTAGCGGGTCTAGGGAGACCCAGTACTTC; CDR3: CASSRPRTSGSRETQYF; size: .; J: TRBJ2-5; D: TRBD2; V: TRBV5-1
DNA: TGCGCCAGCAGTGAGGCGGGACTAGCGGGAGGATACAATGAGCAGTTCTTC; CDR3: CASSEAGLAGGYNEQFF; size: .; J: TRBJ2-1; D: TRBD2; V: TRBV10-1
DNA: TGCGCCAGCAGCACCCGGACTAGCGGGAGTTCGAATGAGCAGTTCTTC; CDR3: CASSTRTSGSSNEQFF; size: .; J: TRBJ2-1; D: TRBD2; V: TRBV5-1